The rows below give T cell receptor beta chains drawn from one sample of a study of blood T cell repertoires in COVID-19. TCRdb's copy holds only in-frame clones and misses some; the assay was immunoSEQ multiplex PCR. The sample contains a few hundred thousand clones, around 91% of which appear only once. Sequencing was performed on PBMCs or T cells enriched from blood (not recorded which). These receptors came from a man between 18 and 35 years old who had recovered from COVID-19. Both conserved end residues are part of each CDR3. A D gene is named only where the DNA matches it firmly. A row's size may be missing; if present it is once, few, many or a size class.

>TRBV5-1|-|TRBJ2-3|-
CASSPGQSSDTQYF
TGCGCCAGCAGCCCCGGACAGTCCTCAGATACGCAGTATTTT
>TRBV5-4|once|TRBJ2-2|-
CASSTGTVGGTGELFF
TGTGCCAGCAGCACGGGGACAGTGGGAGGCACCGGGGAGCTGTTTTTT
>TRBV15|-|TRBJ2-7|-
CATSRELSGMLYEQYF
TGTGCCACCAGCAGAGAATTATCGGGTATGCTATACGAGCAGTACTTC
>TRBV3-1/TRBV3-2|-|TRBJ2-7|-
CASSQDRGSSYEQYF
TGTGCCAGCAGCCAAGATAGAGGTTCTTCCTACGAGCAGTACTTC
>TRBV7-9|-|TRBJ2-3|-
CASSLWRGTDTQYF
TGTGCCAGCAGCTTATGGCGGGGAACAGATACGCAGTATTTT
>TRBV5-8|-|TRBJ1-1|TRBD1
CASDSRRTGMVEAFF
TGTGCCAGCGACTCGAGAAGGACAGGGATGGTTGAAGCTTTCTTT
>TRBV20-1|-|TRBJ2-7|-
CSATPTYEQYF
TGCAGTGCTACCCCTACCTACGAGCAGTACTTC
>TRBV12-3/TRBV12-4|few|TRBJ1-5|-
CASRGSVNQPQHF
TGTGCCAGCCGTGGAAGCGTCAATCAGCCCCAGCATTTT
>TRBV18|-|TRBJ1-2|-
CASSPGQIAPFGYTF
TGTGCCAGCTCACCGGGGCAGATTGCACCTTTTGGCTACACCTTC
>TRBV7-8|-|TRBJ1-1|TRBD1
CASSLTRGKTEAFF
TGTGCCAGCAGCTTAACCAGGGGGAAGACTGAAGCTTTCTTT
>TRBV6-5|-|TRBJ2-7|TRBD1
CAIDSGTGGYEQYF
TGTGCCATCGACTCCGGGACAGGGGGGTACGAGCAGTACTTC
>TRBV18|-|TRBJ1-3|-
CASSPLMPDKPLTGNTIYF
TGTGCCAGCTCACCTCTGATGCCGGACAAACCTCTTACTGGAAACACCATATATTTT
>TRBV6-5|-|TRBJ2-5|-
CASSYGDRSETQYF
TGTGCCAGCAGTTATGGCGACAGGTCGGAGACCCAGTACTTC
>TRBV19|-|TRBJ1-2|TRBD1
CASSPADRGRVGYGYTF
TGTGCCAGTAGTCCGGCGGACAGGGGCCGGGTGGGCTATGGCTACACCTTC
>TRBV19|-|TRBJ1-1|TRBD1
CASRGWGQGMTEAFF
TGTGCCAGTAGGGGATGGGGACAGGGAATGACTGAAGCTTTCTTT
>TRBV14|-|TRBJ1-2|-
CASSQGRGDSYGYTF
TGTGCCAGCAGCCAAGGACGAGGCGACTCCTATGGCTACACCTTC